The clone carrying this T cell receptor (beta chain) was seen more than once but under ten times. These data are taken from a study of T cell changes during pregnancy in multiple sclerosis. Germline V gene lookup returns CDR1 MNHNS and CDR2 SASEGT. The CDR3 totals 15 residues. V dropped 2 bases and J dropped 4; count of bases not matched to a gene: 3. Assay: immunoSEQ multiplex PCR; the TCRdb copy retains only in-frame clones and omits some. The sample has more than 40,000 clones, around 93% seen once. V and J are TRBV6-1 and TRBJ2-7; 12 bases are a match to TRBD2. The source material was CD8+ T cells from peripheral blood mononuclear cells, sampled in the first trimester of pregnancy. The TCR originated in a female donor with multiple sclerosis, enrolled in a pregnancy study. The CDR3 here is CASSEITSGRYEQYF. In DNA, the CDR3 is TGTGCCAGCAGTGAAATCACTAGCGGGAGGTACGAGCAGTACTTC.